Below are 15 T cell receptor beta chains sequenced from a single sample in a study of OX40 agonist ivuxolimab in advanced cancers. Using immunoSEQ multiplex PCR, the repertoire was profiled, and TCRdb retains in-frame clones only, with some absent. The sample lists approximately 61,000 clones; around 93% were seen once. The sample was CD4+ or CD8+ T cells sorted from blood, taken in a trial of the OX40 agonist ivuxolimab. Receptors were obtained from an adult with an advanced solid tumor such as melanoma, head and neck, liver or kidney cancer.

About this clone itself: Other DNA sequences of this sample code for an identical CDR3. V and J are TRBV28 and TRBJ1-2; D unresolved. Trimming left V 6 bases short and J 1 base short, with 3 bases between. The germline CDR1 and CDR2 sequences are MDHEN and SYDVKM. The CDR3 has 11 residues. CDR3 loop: CASSSNYGYTF. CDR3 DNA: TGTGCCAGCAGCAGTAACTATGGCTACACCTTC.

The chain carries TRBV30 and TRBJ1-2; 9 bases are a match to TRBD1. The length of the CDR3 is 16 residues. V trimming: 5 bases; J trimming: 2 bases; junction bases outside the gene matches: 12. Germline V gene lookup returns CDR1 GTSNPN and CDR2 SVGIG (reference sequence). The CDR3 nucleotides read TGTGCCTGGGCCCCACTCCCCGGACAGGGGAACTATGGCTACACCTTC. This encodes CAWAPLPGQGNYGYTF.

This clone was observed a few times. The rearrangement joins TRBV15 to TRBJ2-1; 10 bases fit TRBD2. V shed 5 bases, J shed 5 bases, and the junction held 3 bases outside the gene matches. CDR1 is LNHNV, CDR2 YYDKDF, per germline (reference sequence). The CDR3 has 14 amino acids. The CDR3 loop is CATSSAGGNNEQFF. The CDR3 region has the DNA TGTGCCACCAGCTCAGCGGGGGGGAACAATGAGCAGTTCTTC.

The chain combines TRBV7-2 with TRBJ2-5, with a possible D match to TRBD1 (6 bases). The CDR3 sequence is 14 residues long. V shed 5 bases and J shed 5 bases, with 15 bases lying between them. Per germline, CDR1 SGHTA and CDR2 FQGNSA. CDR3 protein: CASSLRTDTETQYF. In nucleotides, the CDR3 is TGTGCCAGCAGCCTCCGGACAGATACGGAGACCCAGTACTTC. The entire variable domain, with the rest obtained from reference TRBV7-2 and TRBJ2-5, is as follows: GAGVSQSPSNKVTEKGKDVELRCDPISGHTALYWYRQSLGQGLEFLIYFQGNSAPDKSGLPSDRFSAERTGGSVSTLTIQRTQQEDSAVYLCASSLRTDTETQYFGPGTRLLVL.

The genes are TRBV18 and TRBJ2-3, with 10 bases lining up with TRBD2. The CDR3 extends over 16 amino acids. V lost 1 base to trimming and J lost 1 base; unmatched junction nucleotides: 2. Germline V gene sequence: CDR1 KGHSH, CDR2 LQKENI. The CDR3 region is CASSPRGTSGTDTQYF. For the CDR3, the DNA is TGTGCCAGCTCACCACGGGGGACTAGCGGCACAGATACGCAGTATTTT.

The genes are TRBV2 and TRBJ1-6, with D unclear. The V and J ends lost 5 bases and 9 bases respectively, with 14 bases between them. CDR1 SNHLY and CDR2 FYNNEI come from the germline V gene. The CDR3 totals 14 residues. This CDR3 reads CASSRTTTGSPLHF. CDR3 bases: TGTGCCAGCAGTAGGACCACCACCGGTTCACCCCTCCACTTT.

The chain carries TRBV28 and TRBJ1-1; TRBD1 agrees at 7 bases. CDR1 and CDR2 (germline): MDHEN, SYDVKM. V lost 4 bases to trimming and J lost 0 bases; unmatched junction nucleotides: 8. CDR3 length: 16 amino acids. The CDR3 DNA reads TGTGCCAGCAGTTCAGGGAGGGGGACAGTGAACACTGAAGCTTTCTTT. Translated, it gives CASSSGRGTVNTEAFF.

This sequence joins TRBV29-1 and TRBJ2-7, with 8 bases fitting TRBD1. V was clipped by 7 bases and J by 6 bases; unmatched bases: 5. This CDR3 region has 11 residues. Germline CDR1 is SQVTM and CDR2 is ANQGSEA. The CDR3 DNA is TGCAGCGGGACAGGGCATGGCGAGCAGTACTTC. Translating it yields CSGTGHGEQYF.

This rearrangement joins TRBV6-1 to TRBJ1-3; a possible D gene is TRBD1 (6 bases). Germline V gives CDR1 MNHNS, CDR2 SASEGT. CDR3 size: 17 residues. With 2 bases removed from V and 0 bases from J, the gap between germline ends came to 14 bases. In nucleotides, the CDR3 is TGTGCCAGCAGTGAATTTCCAGGGGCCTTCTCTGGAAACACCATATATTTT. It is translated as CASSEFPGAFSGNTIYF.

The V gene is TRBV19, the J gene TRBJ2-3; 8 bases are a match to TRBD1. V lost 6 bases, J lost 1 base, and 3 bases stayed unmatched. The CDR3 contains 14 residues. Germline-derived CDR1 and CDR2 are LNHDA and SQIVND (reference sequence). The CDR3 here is CASSPGQGTDTQYF. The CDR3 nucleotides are TGTGCCAGTAGCCCGGGACAGGGCACAGATACGCAGTATTTT. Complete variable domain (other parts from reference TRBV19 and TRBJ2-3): DGGITQSPKYLFRKEGQNVTLSCEQNLNHDAMYWYRQDPGQGLRLIYYSQIVNDFQKGDIAEGYSVSREKKESFPLTVTSAQKNPTAFYLCASSPGQGTDTQYFGPGTRLTVL.

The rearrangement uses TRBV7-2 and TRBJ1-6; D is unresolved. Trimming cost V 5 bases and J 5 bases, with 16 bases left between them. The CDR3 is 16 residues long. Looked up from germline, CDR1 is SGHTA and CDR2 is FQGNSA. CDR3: CASSPYGPANNSPLHF. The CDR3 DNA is TGTGCCAGCAGCCCGTATGGCCCGGCGAATAATTCACCCCTCCACTTT.

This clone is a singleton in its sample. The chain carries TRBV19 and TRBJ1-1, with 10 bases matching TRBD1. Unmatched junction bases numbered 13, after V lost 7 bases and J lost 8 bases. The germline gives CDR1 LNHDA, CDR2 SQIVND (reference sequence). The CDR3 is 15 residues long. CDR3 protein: CASISSRTGGSEAFF. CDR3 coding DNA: TGTGCCAGTATATCATCCAGGACAGGGGGGAGCGAAGCTTTCTTT.

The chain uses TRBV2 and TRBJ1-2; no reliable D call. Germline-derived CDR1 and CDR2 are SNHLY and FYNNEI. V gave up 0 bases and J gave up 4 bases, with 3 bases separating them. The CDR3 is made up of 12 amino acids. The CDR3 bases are TGTGCCAGCAGTGAAGCAGGCTATGGCTACACCTTC. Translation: CASSEAGYGYTF.

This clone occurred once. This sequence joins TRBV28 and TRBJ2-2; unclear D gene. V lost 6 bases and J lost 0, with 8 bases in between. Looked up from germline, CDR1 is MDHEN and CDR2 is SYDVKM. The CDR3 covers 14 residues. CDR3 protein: CASSPYANTGELFF. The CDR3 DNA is TGTGCCAGCAGCCCGTACGCGAACACCGGGGAGCTGTTTTTT.

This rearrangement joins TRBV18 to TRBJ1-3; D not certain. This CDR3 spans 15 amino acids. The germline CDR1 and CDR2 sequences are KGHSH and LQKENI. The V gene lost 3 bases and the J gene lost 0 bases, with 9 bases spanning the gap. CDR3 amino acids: CASSPGLYSGNTIYF. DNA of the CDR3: TGTGCCAGCTCACCCGGACTGTACTCTGGAAACACCATATATTTT. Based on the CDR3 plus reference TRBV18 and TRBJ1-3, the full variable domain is NAGVMQNPRHLVRRRGQEARLRCSPMKGHSHVYWYRQLPEEGLKFMVYLQKENIIDESGMPKERFSAEFPKEGPSILRIQQVVRGDSAAYFCASSPGLYSGNTIYFGEGSWLTVV.